What follows are 5 T cell receptor beta chains derived from one specimen sequenced in a study of shared clonotypes between healthy human individuals. Only in-frame clones appear in the TCRdb table, and some are missing; sequencing was by immunoSEQ multiplex PCR. Here the sample spans nearly 1,000,000 clones, 76% being singletons. The sequencing input was memory CD4+ T cells sorted from blood. Documented subset: CD45RA-negative fraction. The origin of the receptors is a young man in good health.

The chain joins TRBV10-3 to TRBJ2-3, with D possibly being TRBD1 (6 bases). The germline V gene encodes CDR1 ENHRY and CDR2 SYGVKD. The CDR3 contains 14 residues. V gave up 10 bases and J gave up 0 bases, with 14 bases separating them. CDR3 sequence: CATRQDPSTDTQYF. Here the CDR3 DNA reads TGTGCCACCCGACAGGATCCTAGCACAGATACGCAGTATTTT.

This clone was seen a few times. The V and J genes are TRBV7-8 and TRBJ1-3, with D maybe TRBD1 (5 bases). CDR1 and CDR2 (germline): SGHVS, FQNEAQ. There are 14 residues in the CDR3. With 6 bases removed from V and 4 bases from J, the gap between germline ends came to 13 bases. CDR3 residues: CASRTAGTGNTIYF. CDR3 DNA: TGTGCCAGCAGGACCGCAGGGACCGGAAACACCATATATTTT.

V usage is TRBV7-9 and J usage is TRBJ2-2; maybe TRBD2 (7 bases). The germline V gene has CDR1 SEHNR and CDR2 FQNEAQ (reference sequence). V lost 0 bases, J lost 9 bases, and 14 bases lay in between. The CDR3 runs 15 residues. CDR3: CASSLAGGLIRELFF. CDR3 coding DNA: TGTGCCAGCAGCTTAGCGGGGGGGCTAATCCGGGAGCTGTTTTTT.

V is TRBV30 and J is TRBJ1-1; possibly TRBD1 for D (6 bases). Germline V gene sequence: CDR1 GTSNPN, CDR2 SVGIG (reference sequence). The length of the CDR3 is 13 residues. V was pared by 8 bases and J by 0 bases, with 13 bases between. CDR3 in amino acids: CATLTGVNTEAFF. The CDR3 bases are TGTGCCACGCTGACAGGCGTGAACACTGAAGCTTTCTTT.

This clone was seen repeatedly, ten times or more. The same CDR3 also results from other DNA sequences found in this sample. This chain joins TRBV28 and TRBJ1-2; 9 bases map to TRBD1. CDR3 length: 13 amino acids. CDR1 MDHEN and CDR2 SYDVKM come from the germline V gene. V shed 5 bases and J 4 bases; nucleotides not matched to a gene: 2. DNA of the CDR3: TGTGCCAGCAGTACAGGGGGCCTCTATGGCTACACCTTC. This gives the protein CASSTGGLYGYTF.